This T cell receptor beta chain was sequenced for a study of blood T cell repertoires in COVID-19. Turning to the study itself: Collection of acute and convalescent COVID-19 samples took place in the United States, Italy and Spain. PBMCs, B-cell-depleted T cells, or T cells provided the cDNA or gDNA that made up the material.

Original handling: Reference gene primer amplification in the assay estimated nucleated cell counts. Repertoires were generated with immunoSEQ multiplex PCR, while TCRdb's copy carries only in-frame clones and drops some. V and J calls and clone size are those listed in that table; D and trimming were worked out from the DNA. Here the sample spans 200,000 or so clones, 79% being singletons. The CDR3 spans 15 residues. J gave up 0 bases and V 2 bases, and 1 base lay outside the gene matches. Germline CDR1 is MNHEY and CDR2 is SVGAGI. The chain couples TRBV6-5 to TRBJ2-1, with 7 bases matching TRBD2. The material sequenced was peripheral blood. This clonotype was obtained from a man between 60 and 70 years old with active or convalescent COVID-19. DNA of the CDR3: TGTGCCAGCAGTTACGGCGGGAGCTCCTACAATGAGCAGTTCTTC. Translation gives CASSYGGSSYNEQFF.